This entry concerns a single T cell receptor beta chain. The data stem from a study of cytomegalovirus exposure and HLA in healthy donors. PCR employed 60 Vbeta and 13 Jbeta primers. The method was immunoSEQ multiplex PCR; TCRdb's version includes in-frame clones alone and lacks a portion of them. Among about 140,000 clones listed, around 80% were seen once. The sequenced sample was PBMCs. The receptor was derived from a middle-aged woman in good health and CMV-seronegative.

The CDR3 nucleotides read TGTGCCAGCAGTTCCCCCGGGGGTTCAGAGACCCAGTACTTC. Its protein product is CASSSPGGSETQYF. This rearrangement joins TRBV28 to TRBJ2-5, with D tentatively TRBD2 (6 bases). Trimming took 4 bases from V and 4 from J, leaving 13 bases between them. Germline CDR1 and CDR2: MDHEN and SYDVKM. The CDR3 sequence is 14 residues long.